These T cell receptor beta chains were read from a single sample in a study of T cell responses to AZD1222 COVID-19 vaccine. The assay was immunoSEQ multiplex PCR, and TCRdb's table has in-frame clones only and misses some. Of 150,000 to 200,000 clones in the sample, about 91% are singletons; the top ten hold approximately 1.2%. Sequencing was performed on peripheral blood, taken 28 days after the second AZD1222 dose. The source of these receptors is an adult who received the AZD1222 COVID-19 vaccine. Both conserved end residues are part of each CDR3. A D gene is named only where the DNA matches it firmly. A clone size is listed for some rows: how often the clone was seen (once, few, many), or a class if it is expanded.

clone_size,v_call,j_call,d_call,cdr3_aa,cdr3_nt
-,TRBV7-2,TRBJ2-2,-,CASSLTGGGAGELFF,TGTGCCAGCAGCTTGACAGGAGGAGGGGCCGGGGAGCTGTTTTTT
-,TRBV18,TRBJ1-1,-,CASRLTPNTEAFF,TGTGCCAGCCGTTTAACACCGAACACTGAAGCTTTCTTT
-,TRBV25-1,TRBJ2-7,-,CASRGTYEQYF,TGTGCCAGCAGGGGCACCTACGAGCAGTACTTC
-,TRBV14,TRBJ2-2,TRBD1,CASSQDQGVWTGELFF,TGTGCCAGCAGCCAAGATCAGGGGGTATGGACCGGGGAGCTGTTTTTT
-,TRBV7-9,TRBJ1-2,-,CASSPDSYGYTF,TGTGCCAGCAGCCCGGATAGCTATGGCTACACCTTC
-,TRBV7-2,TRBJ1-5,-,CASSPAHYSNQPQHF,TGTGCCAGCAGCCCAGCCCACTATAGCAATCAGCCCCAGCATTTT
-,TRBV2,TRBJ2-7,TRBD1,CASRDRAGHYEQYF,TGTGCCAGCAGGGACAGGGCGGGTCATTACGAGCAGTACTTC
-,TRBV5-1,TRBJ2-3,TRBD2,CASSLLLAGSPDTQYF,TGCGCCAGCAGCCTATTACTAGCGGGGTCTCCAGATACGCAGTATTTT
once,TRBV7-9,TRBJ2-7,-,CASSSWAGYEQYF,TGTGCCAGCAGCTCCTGGGCGGGATACGAGCAGTACTTC
-,TRBV3-1/TRBV3-2,TRBJ1-6,-,CASSQGFPISPLHF,TGTGCCAGCAGCCAAGGGTTCCCAATTTCACCCCTCCACTTT
-,TRBV7-9,TRBJ2-2,-,CASSTDRANTGELFF,TGTGCCAGCAGCACGGACAGAGCGAACACCGGGGAGCTGTTTTTT
-,TRBV7-9,TRBJ2-7,-,CASSLAVGSSYEQYF,TGTGCCAGCAGCTTAGCGGTGGGGTCCTCCTACGAGCAGTACTTC
-,TRBV4-2,TRBJ1-1,-,CASSQIGNSNMNTEAFF,TGTGCCAGCAGCCAAATAGGCAACTCAAACATGAACACTGAAGCTTTCTTT
-,TRBV13,TRBJ2-3,TRBD2,CASSVGLAGYTDTQYF,TGTGCCAGCAGCGTAGGACTAGCGGGGTACACAGATACGCAGTATTTT
-,TRBV12-5,TRBJ1-1,-,CASAMGQNTEAFF,TGTGCTAGTGCAATGGGACAAAACACTGAAGCTTTCTTT
-,TRBV19,TRBJ2-1,-,CATKPVDYNEQFF,TGTGCCACCAAGCCGGTCGATTACAATGAGCAGTTCTTC
-,TRBV3-1/TRBV3-2,TRBJ1-2,TRBD1,CASSPTGGPLNGYTF,TGTGCCAGCAGCCCGACAGGGGGGCCTCTGAATGGCTACACCTTC
-,TRBV27,TRBJ1-1,-,CASTPWGEGNTEAFF,TGTGCCAGCACCCCCTGGGGCGAGGGGAACACTGAAGCTTTCTTT
-,TRBV27,TRBJ1-1,TRBD1,CASRPGQGAPEAFF,TGTGCCAGCAGACCGGGACAGGGGGCCCCTGAAGCTTTCTTT
-,TRBV6-6,TRBJ1-6,-,CASSPRRGLGDNSPLHF,TGTGCCAGCAGTCCCAGGCGGGGTCTAGGGGATAATTCACCCCTCCACTTT
-,TRBV7-2,TRBJ1-5,-,CASSPSGGSNQPQHF,TGTGCCAGCAGCCCTTCGGGGGGGAGCAATCAGCCCCAGCATTTT
-,TRBV7-2,TRBJ1-1,-,CASSSPGMNTEAFF,TGTGCCAGCAGCTCGCCGGGGATGAACACTGAAGCTTTCTTT
-,TRBV7-7,TRBJ2-5,TRBD2,CASSLGTGGTPKETQYF,TGTGCTAGCAGCTTAGGGACGGGGGGTACCCCCAAAGAGACCCAGTACTTC
-,TRBV19,TRBJ2-1,-,CASSSQVPQGSEQFF,TGTGCCAGTAGTTCGCAGGTCCCCCAAGGTAGTGAGCAGTTCTTC
once,TRBV29-1,TRBJ2-3,TRBD2,CSVSLAGGVDTQYF,TGCAGCGTTTCACTAGCGGGGGGGGTAGATACGCAGTATTTT
-,TRBV6-2/TRBV6-3,TRBJ1-5,-,CASSLYSYQPQHF,TGTGCCAGCAGTTTATACAGTTATCAGCCCCAGCATTTT
once,TRBV9,TRBJ2-7,TRBD1,CASSVLLMGTEFF,TGTGCCAGCAGCGTCCTGTTGATGGGGACAGAATTCTTC
-,TRBV11-2,TRBJ1-1,-,CASSLEPSPLAEAFF,TGTGCCAGCAGCTTAGAACCCTCGCCCTTGGCTGAAGCTTTCTTT
-,TRBV10-3,TRBJ1-1,-,CATGPGGGWGNTEAFF,TGTGCCACCGGCCCCGGGGGGGGCTGGGGGAACACTGAAGCTTTCTTT
-,TRBV27,TRBJ1-5,-,CASSLLAGFQPQHF,TGTGCCAGCAGTTTACTGGCAGGGTTTCAGCCCCAGCATTTT
-,TRBV5-5,TRBJ1-5,-,CASSLGAPSNQPQHF,TGTGCCAGCAGCTTGGGGGCCCCTAGCAATCAGCCCCAGCATTTT
once,TRBV28,TRBJ2-7,-,CASSPPGSPYEQYF,TGTGCCAGCAGCCCCCCGGGATCTCCTTACGAGCAGTACTTC
-,TRBV19,TRBJ2-7,TRBD1,CASSLNRGNREQYF,TGTGCCAGTAGTCTCAACAGGGGGAATAGGGAGCAGTACTTC
once,TRBV5-6,TRBJ1-2,-,CASLFRGLSADGYTF,TGTGCCAGCCTTTTCCGGGGGCTCTCCGCGGATGGCTACACCTTC
once,TRBV29-1,TRBJ2-3,-,CSSRGGDTIDTQYF,TGCAGCTCCCGGGGAGGGGACACAATAGATACGCAGTATTTT
-,TRBV29-1,TRBJ2-7,TRBD1,CSGRTGGRNYEQYF,TGCAGCGGTAGGACAGGGGGAAGGAACTACGAGCAGTACTTC
-,TRBV27,TRBJ2-6,-,CASSLGGSGANVLTF,TGTGCCAGCAGTTTAGGGGGCTCTGGGGCCAACGTCCTGACTTTC
-,TRBV6-1,TRBJ1-2,TRBD1,CASSESGQGGSYGYTF,TGTGCCAGCAGTGAATCTGGACAGGGAGGTAGCTATGGCTACACCTTC
-,TRBV5-1,TRBJ2-7,TRBD2,CASSLLSGSRYEQYF,TGCGCCAGCAGCTTGTTAAGCGGGAGTCGCTACGAGCAGTACTTC
few,TRBV11-2,TRBJ2-2,TRBD2,CASKKYGGENTGELFF,TGTGCCAGCAAAAAGTACGGGGGGGAGAACACCGGGGAGCTGTTTTTT
-,TRBV5-1,TRBJ1-1,-,CASSPAVGLNTEAFF,TGCGCCAGCAGCCCCGCCGTAGGCTTGAACACTGAAGCTTTCTTT
once,TRBV6-5,TRBJ1-6,TRBD1,CASSQAGQINSPLHF,TGTGCCAGCAGCCAGGCGGGACAGATTAATTCACCCCTCCACTTT
-,TRBV15,TRBJ2-7,-,CATSREGGSAYEQYF,TGTGCCACCAGCAGGGAAGGGGGGAGCGCCTACGAGCAGTACTTC
-,TRBV11-2,TRBJ1-1,TRBD1,CASNSLQGRNTEAFF,TGTGCCAGCAACTCCCTACAGGGGCGCAACACTGAAGCTTTCTTT
-,TRBV18,TRBJ2-1,TRBD2,CASSPFSGYNEQFF,TGTGCCAGCTCACCATTTAGCGGGTACAATGAGCAGTTCTTC
once,TRBV6-5,TRBJ2-2,-,CASSFQGQGGELFF,TGTGCCAGCAGTTTTCAGGGGCAAGGCGGGGAGCTGTTTTTT
-,TRBV28,TRBJ1-5,-,CASSLGGAGNQPQHF,TGTGCCAGCAGTTTAGGCGGCGCCGGGAATCAGCCCCAGCATTTT
-,TRBV28,TRBJ2-3,-,CASLRPATDTQYF,TGTGCCAGCCTTAGACCCGCCACAGATACGCAGTATTTT
-,TRBV3-1/TRBV3-2,TRBJ2-3,TRBD2,CASSQQRGAGTDTQYF,TGTGCCAGCAGCCAACAGCGGGGGGCCGGCACAGATACGCAGTATTTT
-,TRBV11-2,TRBJ1-4,TRBD1,CASSLFGTGRLFF,TGTGCCAGCAGCTTATTTGGGACAGGTAGACTGTTTTTT